The present entry profiles one T cell receptor beta chain with its context. There is no known antigen for this receptor. No much larger clonotype is one base removed from it; base qualities were not supplied. To sequence the TCRbeta CDR3 region, genomic DNA was isolated from the sorted cells. The immunoSEQ Assay was used to sequence the TCRbeta CDR3 regions. What TCRdb holds here is the immuneACCESS table cut down to in-frame rearrangements. Part of the clones is not present; checked against another copy, under half of the missing clones reflect an unresolved V gene, and the others are unexplained. The sample table records 100,000 or so clones; about 80% of these occur just once. Of the sample, around 5.9% is held by the ten largest clones. Patients with autoimmune disease history or receiving systemic immunosuppression were excluded from the trial. Peripheral blood for TCR sequencing was collected from all dose cohorts at baseline, on cycle 4 day 1, and on cycle 7 day 1. The samples were drawn from a first-in-human, open-label, multicenter phase I dose-escalation trial of ivuxolimab. Adults with locally advanced or metastatic head and neck squamous cell, hepatocellular, melanoma or renal cell carcinoma were enrolled in the trial. Before TCR sequencing, CD4+ T cells and CD8+ T cells from peripheral blood were sorted into separate populations.

The data belong to a study of OX40 agonist ivuxolimab in advanced cancers. Regarding the research as a whole: The costimulatory receptor OX40 (CD134) was targeted by ivuxolimab, a fully human IgG2 agonistic monoclonal antibody. Intravenous ivuxolimab was administered to patients every 2 weeks at six dose levels: 0.01, 0.1, 0.3, 1.5, 3 and 10 mg/kg. Among the approximately 54 dose-escalation patients, roughly 20 had hepatocellular carcinoma, roughly 15 melanoma, 9 renal cell carcinoma and 9 head and neck cancer. In the dose-escalation cohort, around four fifths of patients were male, and the mean age was approximately 60 years, with a range of roughly 20 to 79. Patients were allowed to have had prior anti-PD-1, anti-PD-L1 or anti-CTLA-4 therapy, and around two fifths of the dose-escalation patients had been treated with checkpoint inhibitors. Partial responses occurred in three dose-escalation patients: two with cutaneous melanoma and one with hepatocellular carcinoma. Peripheral TCRbeta sequencing was intended to test whether TCR sequence diversity was altered and clonal T-cell expansion was caused by ivuxolimab. The monotherapy dose-escalation portion (N of about 57 patients) of the phase I ivuxolimab trial is reported in the paper.

Here is what the overall study found, with its caveats: Low levels of normalized T-cell clonal expansion were also seen in some nonresponding patients. After ivuxolimab, more expanded clones were found on average in CD8+ T cells than in CD4+ T cells. At doses of 0.1 to 3.0 mg/kg, clonal expansion of both CD4+ and CD8+ T cells in blood was seen between baseline and week 6. Antigen specificity was not determined for the clonally expanded peripheral T cells. Partial responders in the 0.1-3.0 mg/kg groups had among the lowest normalized peripheral clonal expansion, especially among CD8+ T cells.

Trimming costs V 3 bases and J 2 bases, and their ends lie 8 bases apart. The CDR3, from cysteine to phenylalanine, totals 13 residues. The kept DNA is CDR3 alone, 39 bases in frame from the first base. From the germline V gene (reference sequence), CDR1 is SGHNT and CDR2 is YYREEE. The sequence was collected from an adult with an advanced solid tumor such as melanoma, head and neck, liver or kidney cancer. The specimen was CD4+ or CD8+ T cells sorted from blood, collected in a trial of the OX40 agonist ivuxolimab. The chain links TRBV5-4 with TRBJ1-2; the D gene is possibly TRBD1, with 5 bases matching. Here the CDR3 is given as CASSWDGNYGYTF. Here is the DNA: TGTGCCAGCAGCTGGGACGGCAACTATGGCTACACCTTC.